A selection of T cell receptor beta chains follows, all from one sample in a study of neoadjuvant anti-PD-1 for oral cavity cancer. Assay used: immunoSEQ multiplex PCR; TCRdb lists only in-frame clones, some missing. The data show around 37,000 clones, roughly two fifths seen once. Specimen: tumor tissue, collected after nivolumab (anti-PD-1) treatment. The receptors stem from a person between 40 and 79 years old with oral cavity squamous cell carcinoma. The CDR3 runs from the conserved cysteine through the conserved F or W. Each record gives: J gene, clone size, D gene, V gene, CDR3 protein, CDR3 DNA. D genes are given only for firm matches. The listing skips clone size in some rows; elsewhere it reads once, few, many or a size class.

TRBJ2-1	many	-	TRBV7-9	CASSANNEQFF	TGTGCCAGCAGCGCCAACAATGAGCAGTTCTTC
TRBJ1-1	medium-sized	-	TRBV11-3	CASSLDIRVGDTEAFF	TGTGCCAGCAGCTTAGATATCCGGGTAGGCGACACTGAAGCTTTCTTT
TRBJ2-1	-	-	TRBV28	CASRDLNYNEQFF	TGTGCCAGCAGGGACCTCAACTACAATGAGCAGTTCTTC
TRBJ2-7	-	TRBD1	TRBV29-1	CSALTLGDSRSSYEQYF	TGCAGCGCCCTGACCTTAGGGGACAGTCGGAGCTCCTACGAGCAGTACTTC
TRBJ2-7	-	TRBD2	TRBV29-1	CSVPREDSYEQYF	TGCAGCGTCCCCCGGGAGGACTCCTACGAGCAGTACTTC
TRBJ2-7	-	-	TRBV30	CAWAQVLYEQYF	TGTGCCTGGGCCCAGGTCCTCTACGAGCAGTACTTC
TRBJ2-7	-	TRBD1	TRBV28	CASTPGQGTDEQYF	TGTGCCAGCACCCCGGGACAGGGGACGGACGAGCAGTACTTC
TRBJ2-1	-	TRBD2	TRBV7-3	CASSSAGTTLRNEQFF	TGTGCCAGCAGCTCCGCGGGGACTACCTTAAGAAATGAGCAGTTCTTC
TRBJ1-1	-	-	TRBV14	CASNGINLNTEAFF	TGTGCCAGCAATGGGATTAATTTGAACACTGAAGCTTTCTTT
TRBJ1-5	-	-	TRBV6-5	CASSSRGFDSNQPQHF	TGTGCCAGCAGTTCCAGGGGTTTCGATAGCAATCAGCCCCAGCATTTT
TRBJ2-7	-	-	TRBV7-9	CASSHRQPYEQYF	TGTGCCAGCAGCCATCGACAGCCCTACGAGCAGTACTTC
TRBJ2-4	few	-	TRBV18	CASSPGQTLAKNIQYF	TGTGCCAGCTCACCAGGCCAGACTCTAGCCAAAAACATTCAGTACTTC
TRBJ2-4	few	-	TRBV4-1	CASSQGKGPGKNIQYF	TGCGCCAGCAGCCAAGGAAAAGGGCCGGGCAAAAACATTCAGTACTTC
TRBJ1-1	few	-	TRBV29-1	CSAGRGGPEAFF	TGCAGCGCTGGGCGGGGGGGCCCTGAAGCTTTCTTT
TRBJ1-4	few	-	TRBV10-2	CATSSPDSNEKLFF	TGCGCCACTTCGAGTCCGGACTCAAATGAAAAACTGTTTTTT
TRBJ1-2	many	-	TRBV5-5	CASSLGQADYGYTF	TGTGCCAGCAGCTTGGGCCAAGCGGACTATGGCTACACCTTC
TRBJ1-2	-	-	TRBV29-1	CSGRRVGNYGYTF	TGCAGCGGCCGAAGGGTAGGCAACTATGGCTACACCTTC
TRBJ2-5	-	-	TRBV5-6	CASSLKGWETQYF	TGTGCCAGCAGCTTAAAGGGGTGGGAGACCCAGTACTTC
TRBJ2-7	-	TRBD1	TRBV14	CASSQADRATFYEQYF	TGTGCCAGCAGCCAAGCGGACAGGGCGACCTTCTACGAGCAGTACTTC
TRBJ1-4	-	-	TRBV28	CASTNSFRGLFF	TGTGCCAGCACAAACTCGTTCAGAGGACTGTTTTTT
TRBJ1-4	-	-	TRBV19	CASRAGGREKLFF	TGTGCCAGTAGGGCTGGGGGTCGTGAAAAACTGTTTTTT
TRBJ1-4	medium-sized	-	TRBV5-1	CASSLDQVLANEKLFF	TGCGCCAGCAGCTTGGATCAGGTCCTGGCTAATGAAAAACTGTTTTTT
TRBJ1-5	-	-	TRBV4-1	CASSQDGSAYQPQHF	TGCGCCAGCAGCCAAGACGGCAGCGCGTATCAGCCCCAGCATTTT
TRBJ2-2	-	-	TRBV7-9	CASSLGRGTNTGELFF	TGTGCCAGCAGCTTAGGTCGGGGGACGAACACCGGGGAGCTGTTTTTT